This T cell receptor (beta chain) derives from a study of response to subunit inactivated influenza vaccine. Only a few counts were recorded for this clonotype. Its specificity is unknown. CDR1 MGHDK and CDR2 SYGVNS come from the germline V gene. Trimming shortened V by 0 bases and J by 2 bases, and 10 bases separated the two germline ends. This CDR3 has 15 residues. General observations from the study: Authors proposed each seasonal influenza vaccination draws in few new T cells.

TCRdb processed the RT-PCR reads anew with MiXCR; each CDR3 protein has one entry. Counted here are 500,000 to 600,000 distinct CDR3 sequences, 10% to 15% occurring once; the ten biggest clones make up around 14%. The sequence derives from a man over 45 who received an inactivated influenza vaccine. V gene TRBV25-1 combines with J gene TRBJ2-5; no firm D call. Sequencing was performed on PBMCs from blood, taken about 40 days after vaccination. The CDR3 loop is CASSEYRTLQETQYF. CDR3 nucleotides: TGTGCCAGCAGTGAATATAGAACCTTACAAGAGACCCAGTACTTC.